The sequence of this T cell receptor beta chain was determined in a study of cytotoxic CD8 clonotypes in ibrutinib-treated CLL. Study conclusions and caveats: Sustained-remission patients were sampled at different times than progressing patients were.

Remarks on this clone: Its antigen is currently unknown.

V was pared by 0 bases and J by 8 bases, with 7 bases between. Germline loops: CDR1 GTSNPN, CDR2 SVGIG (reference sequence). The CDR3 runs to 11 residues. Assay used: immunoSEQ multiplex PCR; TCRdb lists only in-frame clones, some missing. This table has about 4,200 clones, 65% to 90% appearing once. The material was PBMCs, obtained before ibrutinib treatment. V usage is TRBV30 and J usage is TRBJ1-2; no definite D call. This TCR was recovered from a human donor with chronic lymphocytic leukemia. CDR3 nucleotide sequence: TGTGCCTGGAGTGTTGGGGAGGGCTACACCTTC. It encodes CAWSVGEGYTF.